The 30 T cell receptor beta chains below come from one sample, sequenced in a study of control samples from healthy donors and cancer patients (dated by TCRdb to the early 2020s). The receptor library was made with the immunoSEQ multiplex PCR assay. This is the immuneACCESS table as TCRdb keeps it, with only in-frame sequences that have V and J called. A part of the clones is gone; compared with another copy, unresolved V genes explain less than half, and the rest is unexplained. Across this sample there are about 140,000 clones, with around nine tenths seen only once. Of the sample, approximately 1.8% falls within the top ten clones. The specimen sequenced was blood. Source of these receptors: a man aged 18 to 29 in good health.

The chain recombines TRBV7-8 with TRBJ2-3; weak D call: TRBD1 (6 bases). Trimming removed 3 bases from V and 5 bases from J, with 12 bases in between. The germline V gene encodes CDR1 SGHVS and CDR2 FQNEAQ. This CDR3 region has 14 residues. As DNA, the CDR3 is TGTGCCAGCAGCTTGGGCAGGGGAAAAGATACGCAGTATTTT. This gives the protein CASSLGRGKDTQYF.

The chain employs TRBV6-5 and TRBJ1-4; D remains ambiguous. Germline V gene sequence: CDR1 MNHEY, CDR2 SVGAGI. V was cut by 5 bases and J by 5 bases, with 15 bases left in between. The CDR3 length is 15 residues. CDR3 sequence reads: CASSPDGSENEKLFF. The CDR3 region has the DNA TGTGCCAGCAGTCCAGACGGATCGGAAAATGAAAAACTGTTTTTT.

This chain links TRBV28 with TRBJ2-1; D ambiguous. V was trimmed by 9 bases and J by 4 bases, leaving 7 bases between them. This CDR3 has 11 amino acids. Germline V lookup: CDR1 MDHEN, CDR2 SYDVKM. The CDR3 reads CASLRYNEQFF. CDR3 nucleotide sequence: TGTGCCAGTTTGAGGTACAATGAGCAGTTCTTC.

The rearrangement joins TRBV12-3 or TRBV12-4 to TRBJ1-3; no clear D gene. The CDR3 is made up of 13 amino acids. Deletions cut 8 bases from V and 3 bases from J, with 11 bases between. The CDR3 DNA is TGTGCCAGCGGAACGTTAGGTGGAAACACCATATATTTT. It is translated as CASGTLGGNTIYF.

The chain combines TRBV24-1 with TRBJ2-3; D gene ambiguous. Germline CDR1 KGHDR, CDR2 SFDVKD. V was trimmed by 1 base and J by 0 bases, leaving 10 bases between them. CDR3 size: 16 residues. CDR3 sequence (DNA): TGTGCCACCAGTGATTTAGACGGAACTAGCACAGATACGCAGTATTTT. It codes for CATSDLDGTSTDTQYF.

The genes are TRBV10-1 and TRBJ2-7; possible D gene TRBD2, 5 bases. Trimming took off 4 bases at V and 2 bases at J, with 15 bases between the two ends. CDR1 and CDR2 from the germline V gene are WNHNN and SYGVQD (reference sequence). This CDR3 region has 15 residues. The CDR3 DNA sequence: TGCGCCAGCAGTGTATCAAGCGGATATCCCTACGAGCAGTACTTC. This encodes CASSVSSGYPYEQYF.

V usage is TRBV19 and J usage is TRBJ2-1, with D perhaps matching TRBD2 (6 bases). The V gene's germline CDR1 is LNHDA and CDR2 SQIVND (reference sequence). Trimming shortened V by 5 bases and J by 4 bases, and 12 bases separated the two germline ends. CDR3 length equals 14 residues. This chain's CDR3 is CASSSGGVYNEQFF. The CDR3 coding sequence is TGTGCCAGTAGTTCCGGCGGGGTATACAATGAGCAGTTCTTC. Full variable domain (outside the CDR3, taken from reference TRBV19 and TRBJ2-1): DGGITQSPKYLFRKEGQNVTLSCEQNLNHDAMYWYRQDPGQGLRLIYYSQIVNDFQKGDIAEGYSVSREKKESFPLTVTSAQKNPTAFYLCASSSGGVYNEQFFGPGTRLTVL.

The genes are TRBV18 and TRBJ1-3, with D uncertain. Trimming left V 3 bases short and J 11 bases short, with 11 bases between. Germline-derived CDR1 and CDR2 are KGHSH and LQKENI. This CDR3 has 12 amino acids. CDR3 sequence (DNA): TGTGCCAGCTCACCCCCATCCCGGGCCATATATTTT. It is translated as CASSPPSRAIYF.

This chain uses TRBV27 with TRBJ1-6, with 7 nucleotides matching TRBD1. With V trimmed by 4 bases and J by 0 bases, 6 bases remained unmatched. The CDR3 has 17 amino acids. Per germline, CDR1 MNHEY and CDR2 SMNVEV (reference sequence). CDR3 amino acids: CASSSRDSPSYNSPLHF. The CDR3 DNA follows: TGTGCCAGCAGTTCCCGGGACAGCCCCTCCTATAATTCACCCCTCCACTTT.

The rearrangement uses TRBV19 and TRBJ1-2; a possible D gene is TRBD1 (6 bases). The CDR3 is made up of 12 amino acids. V was trimmed by 7 bases and J by 6 bases, leaving 12 bases between them. Germline V gene data show CDR1 as LNHDA and CDR2 as SQIVND (reference sequence). The CDR3 nucleotides are TGTGCCAGTAAGGAGGGGGATAATGGCTACACCTTC. This encodes CASKEGDNGYTF.

V usage is TRBV28 and J usage is TRBJ2-2, with D tentatively TRBD2 (5 bases). This CDR3 comprises 13 residues. V was shortened by 3 bases and J by 4 bases, with 6 bases between the two germline ends. Germline loops: CDR1 MDHEN, CDR2 SYDVKM. The DNA of the CDR3 is TGTGCCAGCAGTTTCCGGGGCACCGGGGAGCTGTTTTTT. As protein: CASSFRGTGELFF.

The J gene is TRBJ1-5, the V gene TRBV30; unclear D gene. The CDR3 length is 13 residues. Germline V gene sequence: CDR1 GTSNPN, CDR2 SVGIG (reference sequence). V lost 0 bases and J 1 base, leaving 4 bases between the germline ends. This chain's CDR3 is CAWSVESNQPQHF. The CDR3 region has the DNA TGTGCCTGGAGTGTAGAGAGCAATCAGCCCCAGCATTTT. Combining the CDR3 with reference TRBV30 and TRBJ1-5 gives the whole variable domain SQTIHQWPATLVQPVGSPLSLECTVEGTSNPNLYWYRQAAGRGLQLLFYSVGIGQISSEVPQNLSASRPQDRQFILSSKKLLLSDSGFYLCAWSVESNQPQHFGDGTRLSIL.

V gene TRBV5-5 combines with J gene TRBJ1-6; 7 positions agree with TRBD1. Germline V gene sequence: CDR1 SGHKS, CDR2 YYEKEE (reference sequence). The CDR3 length is 14 residues. With V trimmed by 4 bases and J by 9 bases, 7 bases remained unmatched. CDR3 sequence (DNA): TGTGCCAGCAGCCTGACAGGGACTGGTTCACCCCTCCACTTT. It is translated as CASSLTGTGSPLHF.

The gene calls are TRBV4-1 and TRBJ2-7; TRBD2 agrees at 7 bases. The CDR3 has 16 residues. The V and J ends lost 0 bases and 6 bases, in that order; junction bases with no gene match: 11. Germline V gene data show CDR1 as MGHRA and CDR2 as YSYEKL. The CDR3 reads CASSQDRKSGKGEQYF. The CDR3 region has the DNA TGCGCCAGCAGCCAAGATAGGAAGAGCGGGAAGGGCGAGCAGTACTTC.

V gene TRBV5-1 combines with J gene TRBJ2-7; unclear D gene. Germline-derived CDR1 and CDR2 are SGHRS and YFSETQ. This CDR3 spans 13 amino acids. Trimming removed 4 bases at V and 1 base at J, with 9 bases between. The CDR3, as DNA: TGCGCCAGCAGCCTCGGTATTTCCTACGAGCAGTACTTC. Protein product: CASSLGISYEQYF.

This chain uses TRBV7-2 with TRBJ2-5, with D unclear. CDR3 length: 12 amino acids. Germline V gene data show CDR1 as SGHTA and CDR2 as FQGNSA. The germline V and J ends were trimmed by 5 bases and 0 bases, with 4 bases remaining between them. CDR3 amino acids: CASSMYQETQYF. CDR3 sequence (DNA): TGTGCCAGCAGCATGTACCAAGAGACCCAGTACTTC. Based on the CDR3 plus reference TRBV7-2 and TRBJ2-5, the full variable domain is GAGVSQSPSNKVTEKGKDVELRCDPISGHTALYWYRQSLGQGLEFLIYFQGNSAPDKSGLPSDRFSAERTGGSVSTLTIQRTQQEDSAVYLCASSMYQETQYFGPGTRLLVL.

This rearrangement joins TRBV6-5 to TRBJ2-7; 13 bases agree with TRBD2. V shed 5 bases and J 2 bases; nucleotides not matched to a gene: 0. Germline CDR1 MNHEY, CDR2 SVGAGI. CDR3 length: 14 amino acids. The DNA of the CDR3 is TGTGCCAGCAGTACTAGCGGGGGGGCCTACGAGCAGTACTTC. Its translation: CASSTSGGAYEQYF.

V and J are TRBV5-4 and TRBJ2-2; TRBD2 aligns across 11 bases. From germline, CDR1 is SGHNT and CDR2 YYREEE (reference sequence). The J segment lost 5 bases and the V segment lost 4 bases, leaving 7 bases of the junction unmatched. The CDR3 covers 16 residues. The CDR3 region is CASSLDLAGGTGELFF. The DNA for the CDR3 is TGTGCCAGCAGCCTTGACCTAGCGGGGGGTACCGGGGAGCTGTTTTTT.

The count of this clone is one. The chain employs TRBV10-1 and TRBJ1-6; no firm D call. This CDR3 spans 12 amino acids. V was clipped by 7 bases and J by 9 bases, with 10 bases between them. Germline CDR1 WNHNN, CDR2 SYGVQD (reference sequence). The CDR3 sequence is CASNPGCSPLHF. DNA of the CDR3: TGCGCCAGCAACCCAGGCTGTTCACCCCTCCACTTT.

The chain is built from TRBV12-3 or TRBV12-4 and TRBJ2-2; D remains unclear. V was shortened by 10 bases and J by 5 bases, with 5 bases between the two germline ends. The CDR3 length is 10 residues. The CDR3 reads CAIGTGELFF. The CDR3 nucleotides read TGTGCCATCGGAACCGGGGAGCTGTTTTTT.

The rearrangement links TRBV7-2 to TRBJ2-4; D is perhaps TRBD2 (6 bases). V was clipped by 1 base and J by 2 bases, with 9 bases between them. This CDR3 has 15 amino acids. The germline V gene encodes CDR1 SGHTA and CDR2 FQGNSA. The DNA for the CDR3 is TGTGCCAGCAGCTTAGGGGGACTGTCCAAAAACATTCAGTACTTC. Residues: CASSLGGLSKNIQYF.

V usage is TRBV27 and J usage is TRBJ2-2; TRBD2 matches 7 bases. The V and J ends lost 3 bases and 3 bases, in that order; junction bases with no gene match: 7. CDR3 size: 16 residues. The germline V gene encodes CDR1 MNHEY and CDR2 SMNVEV (reference sequence). CDR3 bases: TGTGCCAGCAGTTTCGCTGGGGGAGGGTACACCGGGGAGCTGTTTTTT. Its translation: CASSFAGGGYTGELFF.

The rearrangement links TRBV10-3 to TRBJ1-4; D is possibly TRBD1 (6 bases). The CDR3 totals 14 residues. The germline V and J ends were trimmed by 7 bases and 6 bases, with 15 bases remaining between them. Germline assignment: CDR1 ENHRY and CDR2 SYGVKD. CDR3 nucleotides: TGTGCCATCAACTCGGGGGGCATGGATGAAAAACTGTTTTTT. Its translation is CAINSGGMDEKLFF.

The chain carries TRBV11-2 and TRBJ1-1; no clear D gene. Germline CDR1 SGHAT, CDR2 FQNNGV. With 3 bases removed from V and 2 bases from J, the gap between germline ends came to 7 bases. The CDR3 consists of 13 residues. CDR3 region: CASSLRGNTEAFF. Written as DNA, the CDR3 is TGTGCCAGCAGCTTGCGGGGTAACACTGAAGCTTTCTTT.

This chain links TRBV21-1 with TRBJ2-7; TRBD2, the D gene given by the table, was not confirmed from the DNA. TRBV21-1 is a recognized pseudogene. CDR3 length: 13 amino acids. The CDR3 nucleotides read TGTGCCATCCGGACTAGAGGGATCCACGAGCAGTACTTC. As protein: CAIRTRGIHEQYF.

The chain couples TRBV18 to TRBJ1-1; D perhaps matches TRBD1 (6 bases). The V end was cut by 3 bases, the J end by 3 bases, with 11 bases between. From germline, CDR1 is KGHSH and CDR2 LQKENI. The CDR3 loop spans 14 amino acids. This CDR3 reads CASSPEAGDTEAFF. CDR3 DNA: TGTGCCAGCTCACCGGAAGCAGGGGACACTGAAGCTTTCTTT.

The table lists this clone with a count of one. The V call is TRBV6-5, the J call TRBJ2-5, with 10 bases fitting TRBD2. This CDR3 has 15 residues. Germline V gene sequence: CDR1 MNHEY, CDR2 SVGAGI. The V and J ends lost 4 bases and 2 bases, in that order; junction bases with no gene match: 4. Here the CDR3 reads CASSLSGGEQETQYF. Here the CDR3 DNA reads TGTGCCAGCAGTTTGAGCGGGGGGGAACAAGAGACCCAGTACTTC.

The chain joins TRBV27 to TRBJ2-3; 13 positions match TRBD2. After removal of 3 bases from V and 6 bases from J, the junction contained 6 bases not matched to a gene. In germline, CDR1 is MNHEY, CDR2 SMNVEV (reference sequence). The CDR3 is 16 amino acids. The CDR3 spells CASSFSGLAGVDTQYF. In DNA form, the CDR3 reads TGTGCCAGCAGTTTTTCTGGACTAGCGGGGGTTGATACGCAGTATTTT.

The chain employs TRBV10-3 and TRBJ1-1; 7 nucleotides agree with TRBD1. Germline CDR1 is ENHRY and CDR2 is SYGVKD. The V gene end was trimmed by 2 bases and the J gene end by 3 bases; junction bases not matched to a gene: 6. The CDR3 extends over 15 amino acids. DNA of the CDR3: TGTGCCATCAGTGAGGACAGGGTTTGGTACACTGAAGCTTTCTTT. Its translation is CAISEDRVWYTEAFF.

This chain uses TRBV19 with TRBJ1-1, with D unresolved. CDR3 length: 15 residues. Trimming shortened V by 3 bases and J by 7 bases, and 18 bases separated the two germline ends. Germline V gene data show CDR1 as LNHDA and CDR2 as SQIVND (reference sequence). CDR3 DNA sequence: TGTGCCAGTAGTATCCCCGGTACAGTGTTACTTGAAGCTTTCTTT. Protein sequence: CASSIPGTVLLEAFF.